This is a list of T cell receptor beta chains from one sample in a study of blood T cells in healthy people across ages. TCRdb called the 5' RACE reads again in MiXCR, with one record for every CDR3 protein. The data hold nearly 800,000 distinct CDR3 sequences, with 20% to 30% observed a single time. This sample also belongs to another study, concerning T cells of mothers and their children.

The sequencing input was blood. The receptors here all came from a boy aged 5-17 years in good health. Both conserved end residues are part of each CDR3. The order of the fields is CDR3 DNA, CDR3 protein, D gene, clone size, V gene, J gene. A D gene is named only where the DNA matches it firmly. A clone size is listed for some rows: how often the clone was seen (once, few, many), or a class if it is expanded.

CDR3 DNA: TGTGCCAGCAGTCCCGGGACAGGGGTCAGGGGTGAAAAACTGTTTTTT; CDR3 protein: CASSPGTGVRGEKLFF; D gene: TRBD1; clone size: few; V gene: TRBV25-1; J gene: TRBJ1-4
CDR3 DNA: TGTGCCAGCAGTCGACTAGCGGGAACCGGGGAGCTGTTTTTT; CDR3 protein: CASSRLAGTGELFF; D gene: TRBD2; clone size: few; V gene: TRBV6-2/TRBV6-3; J gene: TRBJ2-2
CDR3 DNA: TGCGCCAGCAGCTTGGGGTGGTCGGGGCAGAACACTGAAGCTTTCTTT; CDR3 protein: CASSLGWSGQNTEAFF; D gene: .; clone size: .; V gene: TRBV5-1; J gene: TRBJ1-1
CDR3 DNA: TGTGCCAGCAGCTTAGTCGGGGGGGCCACAGATACGCAGTATTTT; CDR3 protein: CASSLVGGATDTQYF; D gene: TRBD2; clone size: few; V gene: TRBV11-2; J gene: TRBJ2-3
CDR3 DNA: TGCGCCAGCAGCCAAGATCTAATGGGCGGTGGCTACACCTTC; CDR3 protein: CASSQDLMGGGYTF; D gene: .; clone size: .; V gene: TRBV4-3; J gene: TRBJ1-2
CDR3 DNA: TGTGCCAGCAGTCCCATTGGGACTAGCGGGTACAATGAGCAGTTCTTC; CDR3 protein: CASSPIGTSGYNEQFF; D gene: TRBD2; clone size: few; V gene: TRBV7-9; J gene: TRBJ2-1
CDR3 DNA: TGTGCCATCAGAGCAGCAGGGCAGGGGATGAATCAGCCCCAGCATTTT; CDR3 protein: CAIRAAGQGMNQPQHF; D gene: .; clone size: once; V gene: TRBV10-3; J gene: TRBJ1-5
CDR3 DNA: TGTGCCAGCAGCCCGGAGGGGGAGGAATCCTTGGACACAGATACGCAGTATTTT; CDR3 protein: CASSPEGEESLDTDTQYF; D gene: .; clone size: few; V gene: TRBV21-1; J gene: TRBJ2-3
CDR3 DNA: TGTGCCAGCCGGCGGGCGGCTTCGGAAGCGACCCAGTACTTC; CDR3 protein: CASRRAASEATQYF; D gene: .; clone size: .; V gene: TRBV12-3/TRBV12-4; J gene: TRBJ2-5
CDR3 DNA: TGCAGCGTTGAATGGGACAAGAGGGAGGAGACCCAGTACTTC; CDR3 protein: CSVEWDKREETQYF; D gene: .; clone size: few; V gene: TRBV29-1; J gene: TRBJ2-5
CDR3 DNA: TGTGCCAGCAGCTTATCGAACAGGGTGAATGAAAAACTGTTTTTT; CDR3 protein: CASSLSNRVNEKLFF; D gene: .; clone size: .; V gene: TRBV7-2; J gene: TRBJ1-4
CDR3 DNA: TGCGCCAGCAGTCGGACTAGCGAGATTGAGCAGTTCTTC; CDR3 protein: CASSRTSEIEQFF; D gene: TRBD2; clone size: few; V gene: TRBV5-1; J gene: TRBJ2-1
CDR3 DNA: TGTGCCACCAGTGATTCCGTTGGGGATCAGCCCCAGCATTTT; CDR3 protein: CATSDSVGDQPQHF; D gene: .; clone size: few; V gene: TRBV24-1; J gene: TRBJ1-5
CDR3 DNA: TGCGCCAGCAGCTTGGGTCAGGTTTACACCGGGGAGCTGTTTTTT; CDR3 protein: CASSLGQVYTGELFF; D gene: .; clone size: .; V gene: TRBV5-1; J gene: TRBJ2-2
CDR3 DNA: TGCAGTGCTGTCCCAACTAGCGGGAGTCAAGAGACCCAGTACTTC; CDR3 protein: CSAVPTSGSQETQYF; D gene: TRBD2; clone size: few; V gene: TRBV20-1; J gene: TRBJ2-5
CDR3 DNA: TGTGCCAGCACCCTAAGAGGGTCCGGAAACACCATATATTTT; CDR3 protein: CASTLRGSGNTIYF; D gene: .; clone size: .; V gene: TRBV3-1; J gene: TRBJ1-3
CDR3 DNA: TGTGCCAGCAGCCCAGGGGTTTGGGATTCACCCCTCCACTTT; CDR3 protein: CASSPGVWDSPLHF; D gene: .; clone size: few; V gene: TRBV7-9; J gene: TRBJ1-6
CDR3 DNA: TGCAGTGCTAGAGATGAGGGACTAGCGAGGAACACCGGGGAGCTGTTTTTT; CDR3 protein: CSARDEGLARNTGELFF; D gene: TRBD2; clone size: few; V gene: TRBV20-1; J gene: TRBJ2-2
CDR3 DNA: TGTGCCAGCAGCCCAGGACGGACAGGGGGCTTCTCCTACGAGCAGTACTTC; CDR3 protein: CASSPGRTGGFSYEQYF; D gene: TRBD1; clone size: .; V gene: TRBV13; J gene: TRBJ2-7
CDR3 DNA: TGTGCCAGCAGCTTAGAGGGGGGGGCCGGGTACAATGAGCAGTTCTTC; CDR3 protein: CASSLEGGAGYNEQFF; D gene: .; clone size: few; V gene: TRBV7-6; J gene: TRBJ2-1
CDR3 DNA: TGTGCCAGCAGCCAGACGGTGGAAGACTATGGCTACACCTTC; CDR3 protein: CASSQTVEDYGYTF; D gene: .; clone size: .; V gene: TRBV7-9; J gene: TRBJ1-2
CDR3 DNA: TGTGCCAGCAGGCAAAACTCTCACGAGCAGTACTTC; CDR3 protein: CASRQNSHEQYF; D gene: .; clone size: few; V gene: TRBV28; J gene: TRBJ2-7
CDR3 DNA: TGTGCCAGCAGCCAATCGGTTGGCCCCGGGACTAGCCACAATGAGCAGTTCTTC; CDR3 protein: CASSQSVGPGTSHNEQFF; D gene: TRBD2; clone size: .; V gene: TRBV4-2; J gene: TRBJ2-1
CDR3 DNA: TGTGCCAGCAGTTACTTCCACAGGAATGAGCAGTTCTTC; CDR3 protein: CASSYFHRNEQFF; D gene: .; clone size: few; V gene: TRBV6-2/TRBV6-3; J gene: TRBJ2-1
CDR3 DNA: TGTGCCAGCAGTCTGGGGGACCAGCAGTTCTTC; CDR3 protein: CASSLGDQQFF; D gene: .; clone size: few; V gene: TRBV12-3/TRBV12-4; J gene: TRBJ2-1
CDR3 DNA: TGTGCCAGCAGCTTAATCCAATATGGCTACACCTTC; CDR3 protein: CASSLIQYGYTF; D gene: .; clone size: once; V gene: TRBV13; J gene: TRBJ1-2
CDR3 DNA: TGTGCCAGCAGCTTAGGCCCCCAGGGGGAGAACACCGGGGAGCTGTTTTTT; CDR3 protein: CASSLGPQGENTGELFF; D gene: TRBD1; clone size: .; V gene: TRBV7-9; J gene: TRBJ2-2
CDR3 DNA: TGTGCCACCAGCAGGGAACTAGCGGGACTTTACAATGAGCAGTTCTTC; CDR3 protein: CATSRELAGLYNEQFF; D gene: TRBD2; clone size: .; V gene: TRBV15; J gene: TRBJ2-1
CDR3 DNA: TGCAGTGCTAGTCAGGTTAGGGCGGAAAAAGAGAATGAAAAACTGTTTTTT; CDR3 protein: CSASQVRAEKENEKLFF; D gene: .; clone size: few; V gene: TRBV20-1; J gene: TRBJ1-4
CDR3 DNA: TGTGCCAGCAGCTCGGATGGGGCCAGGGGCACTGAAGCTTTCTTT; CDR3 protein: CASSSDGARGTEAFF; D gene: .; clone size: .; V gene: TRBV7-2; J gene: TRBJ1-1
CDR3 DNA: TGTGCCAGCATTAAGGGCCCCGGACAGGCCCTGGGTGAGCAGTTCTTC; CDR3 protein: CASIKGPGQALGEQFF; D gene: TRBD1; clone size: few; V gene: TRBV6-5; J gene: TRBJ2-1
CDR3 DNA: TGTGCCAGCAGAGTGCGGGGGCCAGCTAACTATGGCTACACCTTC; CDR3 protein: CASRVRGPANYGYTF; D gene: .; clone size: .; V gene: TRBV6-5; J gene: TRBJ1-2
CDR3 DNA: TGCAGTGCTTGGAATCCCCTCACAGATACGCAGTATTTT; CDR3 protein: CSAWNPLTDTQYF; D gene: .; clone size: .; V gene: TRBV20-1; J gene: TRBJ2-3
CDR3 DNA: TGTGCCAGCAGCCTTACTATCCAGAGGAGCAATGAGCAGTTCTTC; CDR3 protein: CASSLTIQRSNEQFF; D gene: .; clone size: few; V gene: TRBV7-2; J gene: TRBJ2-1
CDR3 DNA: TGCAGTGCTATGAGTGTCGGACGGGCGTCCTACGAGCAGTACTTC; CDR3 protein: CSAMSVGRASYEQYF; D gene: .; clone size: few; V gene: TRBV20-1; J gene: TRBJ2-7
CDR3 DNA: TGTGCCAGCTCCGAGGGTCGAGAGTTCCAGTTCTTC; CDR3 protein: CASSEGREFQFF; D gene: .; clone size: .; V gene: TRBV6-5; J gene: TRBJ2-1
CDR3 DNA: TGTGCCAGCTCACCACGGCGGGAGAGCAATACGCAGTATTTT; CDR3 protein: CASSPRRESNTQYF; D gene: TRBD2; clone size: few; V gene: TRBV18; J gene: TRBJ2-3
CDR3 DNA: TGTGCCAGCAGCTCTATACTAGCGGGGTCCTACAATGAGCAGTTCTTC; CDR3 protein: CASSSILAGSYNEQFF; D gene: TRBD2; clone size: .; V gene: TRBV6-1; J gene: TRBJ2-1
CDR3 DNA: TGTGCCAGCAGCTTAGATCCGTGGGAGCAGTTCTTC; CDR3 protein: CASSLDPWEQFF; D gene: .; clone size: few; V gene: TRBV7-9; J gene: TRBJ2-1
CDR3 DNA: TGTGCCAGCAGCTTAGCGGGTCCAGGCCGGCTCCCTGACTATGGCTACACCTTC; CDR3 protein: CASSLAGPGRLPDYGYTF; D gene: .; clone size: few; V gene: TRBV7-9; J gene: TRBJ1-2
CDR3 DNA: TGTGCCAGCGGCGGGACAGCCTTGGAGCAGTACTTC; CDR3 protein: CASGGTALEQYF; D gene: .; clone size: .; V gene: TRBV7-9; J gene: TRBJ2-5
CDR3 DNA: TGCAGCGTTTCCGGACAGGGGACGGGAGAGACCCAGTACTTC; CDR3 protein: CSVSGQGTGETQYF; D gene: TRBD1; clone size: .; V gene: TRBV29-1; J gene: TRBJ2-5
CDR3 DNA: TGCGCCAGCAGCCAAGGTTGGGGCAATCAGCCCCAGCATTTT; CDR3 protein: CASSQGWGNQPQHF; D gene: .; clone size: few; V gene: TRBV3-1; J gene: TRBJ1-5
CDR3 DNA: TGTGCCAGCAGCCCGGCTAGCGTCACCTACGAGCAGTACTTC; CDR3 protein: CASSPASVTYEQYF; D gene: .; clone size: .; V gene: TRBV5-6; J gene: TRBJ2-7
CDR3 DNA: TGCGCCAGCAGGGGACTAGCGGGAGCGGATGAGCAGTTCTTC; CDR3 protein: CASRGLAGADEQFF; D gene: TRBD2; clone size: .; V gene: TRBV5-1; J gene: TRBJ2-1
CDR3 DNA: TGCAGCGTTTCGGTGGGACAGGGTACCTACGAGCAGTACTTC; CDR3 protein: CSVSVGQGTYEQYF; D gene: TRBD1; clone size: few; V gene: TRBV29-1; J gene: TRBJ2-7
CDR3 DNA: TGTGCCAGCAGTGGGAGGAAACAGGCAAAAAACATTCAGTACTTC; CDR3 protein: CASSGRKQAKNIQYF; D gene: .; clone size: few; V gene: TRBV2; J gene: TRBJ2-4
CDR3 DNA: TGCAGTGCTACCCTAGGCACCTACGAGCAGTACTTC; CDR3 protein: CSATLGTYEQYF; D gene: .; clone size: few; V gene: TRBV20-1; J gene: TRBJ2-7
CDR3 DNA: TGTGCCAGTAGTATGGGCAGTTCCTACGAGCAGTACTTC; CDR3 protein: CASSMGSSYEQYF; D gene: .; clone size: many; V gene: TRBV19; J gene: TRBJ2-7
CDR3 DNA: TGCAGCGCGGACAGGGGGTGGGGTGAAGCTTTCTTT; CDR3 protein: CSADRGWGEAFF; D gene: TRBD1; clone size: .; V gene: TRBV29-1; J gene: TRBJ1-1